Listed below are T cell receptor beta chains from one sample, sequenced in a study of T-cell memory formation after mild COVID-19. TCRdb fed the 5' RACE reads into MiXCR, producing one record per CDR3 protein. Of 140,000 or so distinct CDR3 sequences in the sample, 15% to 20% are singletons; the top ten hold 2% to 2.5%. The sample consisted of PBMCs or a T cell subset sorted from them (not recorded which). The receptors here all came from an adult woman who had mild COVID-19 (a few samples of this study predate the infection). Cell type and time point are not known. The CDR3 runs from the conserved cysteine through the conserved F or W. A D gene is named only where the DNA matches it firmly. Clone sizes are given selectively: once, few, many, or a class where the clone is expanded.

>NA|TRBV5-1|TRBJ1-4|many
TGCGCCAGTCAAACTACGGATAAAAGGGGTGAAAAACTGTTTTTT
CASQTTDKRGEKLFF
>NA|TRBV7-8|TRBJ2-3|few
TGTGCCAGCAGCTTTTCCCGGGGTTCCACAGATACGCAGTATTTT
CASSFSRGSTDTQYF
>NA|TRBV7-2|TRBJ2-7|NA
TGTGCCAGCAGCTTAACCGGTACCACTCCGTACTTC
CASSLTGTTPYF
>NA|TRBV18|TRBJ2-5|NA
TGTGCCAGCTCACGTCAAGAAGAGACCCAGTACTTC
CASSRQEETQYF
>NA|TRBV27|TRBJ2-3|many
TGTGCCAGCAGGCTGGAGGCGGGAAGAAGGGCAGATACGCAGTATTTT
CASRLEAGRRADTQYF
>NA|TRBV3-1|TRBJ2-3|NA
TGTGCCAGCAGCCAAGCCCCGACCACAGATACGCAGTATTTT
CASSQAPTTDTQYF
>NA|TRBV20-1|TRBJ1-2|NA
TGCAGTGCTAGTCCACGCTCCGACGGCTACACCTTC
CSASPRSDGYTF
>TRBD2|TRBV9|TRBJ2-5|NA
TGTGCCAGCAGCGTAGCTCTAGCGGAAGAGACCCAGTACTTC
CASSVALAEETQYF
>NA|TRBV7-6|TRBJ1-1|few
TGTGCCAGCAGCTCAGCCGGCGGCACTGAAGCTTTCTTT
CASSSAGGTEAFF
>TRBD1|TRBV24-1|TRBJ1-2|NA
TGTGCCACCAGTGATTTGCGTTCGCGGGGACAGAACTTC
CATSDLRSRGQNF
>NA|TRBV30|TRBJ1-3|few
TGTGCCTGGAGCTGGGGCCGGTCGAGCTCTGGAAACACCATATATTTT
CAWSWGRSSSGNTIYF
>NA|TRBV12-3/TRBV12-4|TRBJ2-3|few
TGTGCCAGCTCGTCGGGGCCAGGGGGGACAGATACGCAGTATTTT
CASSSGPGGTDTQYF
>TRBD2|TRBV7-2|TRBJ2-1|NA
TGTGCCAGCAGCGGCGGGAGACCCAGCTCCTACACTGAGCAGTTCTTC
CASSGGRPSSYTEQFF
>NA|TRBV7-8|TRBJ1-1|NA
TGTGCCAGCAGCTTAGGGGGGTGGATCCCGGCGGACACTGAAGCTTTCTTT
CASSLGGWIPADTEAFF
>TRBD2|TRBV20-1|TRBJ2-7|NA
TGCAGTGCTGGGACTAGCGGGAGAGGGGGATCCTACGAGCAGTACTTC
CSAGTSGRGGSYEQYF
>TRBD2|TRBV7-2|TRBJ2-1|NA
TGTGCCAGCAGCTCCCTAGCGGGGGGAGGGAATGAGCAGTTCTTC
CASSSLAGGGNEQFF
>TRBD2|TRBV4-2|TRBJ2-1|NA
TGTGCCAGCAGCCAGGCCCCTAGCGGTTTTAACAATGAGCAGTTCTTC
CASSQAPSGFNNEQFF
>TRBD1|TRBV18|TRBJ1-2|NA
TGTGCCAGCTCCGGACAGGGCTTTGGCTACACCTTC
CASSGQGFGYTF
>NA|TRBV11-2|TRBJ1-2|NA
TGTGCCAGCAGCGCGGGCGGGCTGGAATACTATGGCTACACCTTC
CASSAGGLEYYGYTF
>TRBD2|TRBV6-5|TRBJ2-1|NA
TGTGCCAGCTCCCAACTAGCGGTCCTCTACAATGAGCAGTTCTTC
CASSQLAVLYNEQFF
>TRBD2|TRBV20-1|TRBJ2-7|NA
TGCAGTGCTAGAGACCTGGGAGGGAGCTACGAGCAGTACTTC
CSARDLGGSYEQYF
>NA|TRBV11-2|TRBJ1-3|NA
TGTGCCAGCAGCTCCCCCCACGGGACACCAACGACCTCTGGAAACACCATATATTTT
CASSSPHGTPTTSGNTIYF
>TRBD1|TRBV11-3|TRBJ1-4|once
TGTGCCAGCAGCCGAACCGGGACAGATAATGAAAAACTGTTTTTT
CASSRTGTDNEKLFF
>NA|TRBV6-5|TRBJ1-1|few
TGTGCCAGTAGCGGGAACACTGAAGCTTTCTTT
CASSGNTEAFF
>TRBD2|TRBV19|TRBJ2-3|few
TGTGCCAGTAGTTTTCTAGCGGGAGCCGTAGATACGCAGTATTTT
CASSFLAGAVDTQYF
>NA|TRBV7-9|TRBJ2-5|NA
TGTACCAGCAGCTCACAGGGTTTTGAGACCCAGTACTTC
CTSSSQGFETQYF
>NA|TRBV30|TRBJ2-1|few
TGTGCCTGGAGTGTACGGTCCAGGGATGAGCAGTTCTTC
CAWSVRSRDEQFF
>NA|TRBV4-3|TRBJ2-7|NA
TGCGCCAGCAGCCAAGTTTGGGAAAGGGTGGGCTACGAGCAGTACTTC
CASSQVWERVGYEQYF